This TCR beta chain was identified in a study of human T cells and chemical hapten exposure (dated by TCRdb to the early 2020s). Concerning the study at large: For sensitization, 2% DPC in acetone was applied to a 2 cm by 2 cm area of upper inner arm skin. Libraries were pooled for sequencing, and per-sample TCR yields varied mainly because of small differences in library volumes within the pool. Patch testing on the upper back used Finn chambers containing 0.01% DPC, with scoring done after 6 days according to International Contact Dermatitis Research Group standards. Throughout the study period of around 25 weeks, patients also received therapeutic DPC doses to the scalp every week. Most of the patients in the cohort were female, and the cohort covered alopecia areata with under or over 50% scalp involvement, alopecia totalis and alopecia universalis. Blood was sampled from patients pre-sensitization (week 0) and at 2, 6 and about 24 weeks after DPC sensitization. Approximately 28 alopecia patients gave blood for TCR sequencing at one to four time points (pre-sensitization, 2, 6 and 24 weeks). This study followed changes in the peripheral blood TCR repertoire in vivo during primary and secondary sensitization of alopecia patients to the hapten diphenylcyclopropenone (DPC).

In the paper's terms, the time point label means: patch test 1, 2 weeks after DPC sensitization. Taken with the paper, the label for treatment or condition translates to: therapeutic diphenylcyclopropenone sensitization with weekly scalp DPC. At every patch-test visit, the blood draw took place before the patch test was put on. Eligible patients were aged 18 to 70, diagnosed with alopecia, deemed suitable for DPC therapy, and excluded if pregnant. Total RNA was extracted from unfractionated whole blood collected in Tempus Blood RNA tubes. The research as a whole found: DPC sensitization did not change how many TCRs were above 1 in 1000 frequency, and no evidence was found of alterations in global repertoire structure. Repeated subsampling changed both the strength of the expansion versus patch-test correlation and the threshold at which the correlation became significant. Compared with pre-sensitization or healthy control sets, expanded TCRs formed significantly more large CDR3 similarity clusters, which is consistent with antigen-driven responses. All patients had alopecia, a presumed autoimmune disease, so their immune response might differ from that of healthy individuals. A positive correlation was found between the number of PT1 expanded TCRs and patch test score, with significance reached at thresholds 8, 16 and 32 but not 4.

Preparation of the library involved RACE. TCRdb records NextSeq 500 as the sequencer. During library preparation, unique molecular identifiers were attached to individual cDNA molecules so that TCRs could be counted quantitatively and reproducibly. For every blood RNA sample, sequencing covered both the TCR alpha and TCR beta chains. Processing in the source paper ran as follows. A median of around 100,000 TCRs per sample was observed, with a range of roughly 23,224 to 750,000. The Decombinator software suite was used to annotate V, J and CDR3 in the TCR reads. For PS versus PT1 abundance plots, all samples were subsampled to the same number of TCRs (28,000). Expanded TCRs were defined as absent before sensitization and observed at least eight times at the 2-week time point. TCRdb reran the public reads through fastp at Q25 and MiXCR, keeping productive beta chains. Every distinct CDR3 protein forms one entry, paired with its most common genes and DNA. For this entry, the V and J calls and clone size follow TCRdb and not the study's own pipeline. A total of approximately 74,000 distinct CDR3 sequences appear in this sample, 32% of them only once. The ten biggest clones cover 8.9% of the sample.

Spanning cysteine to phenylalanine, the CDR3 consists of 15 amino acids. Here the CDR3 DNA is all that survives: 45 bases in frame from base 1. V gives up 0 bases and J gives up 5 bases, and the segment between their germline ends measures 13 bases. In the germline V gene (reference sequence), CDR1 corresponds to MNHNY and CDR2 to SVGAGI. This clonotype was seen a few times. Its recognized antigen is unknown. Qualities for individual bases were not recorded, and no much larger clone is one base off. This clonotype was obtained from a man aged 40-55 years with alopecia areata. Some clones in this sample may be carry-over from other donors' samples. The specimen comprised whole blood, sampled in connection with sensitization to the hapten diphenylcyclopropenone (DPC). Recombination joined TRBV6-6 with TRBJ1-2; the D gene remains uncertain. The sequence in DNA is TGTGCCAGCAGTTACTCGATGTCAGGACCATATGGCTACACCTTC. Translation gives CASSYSMSGPYGYTF.